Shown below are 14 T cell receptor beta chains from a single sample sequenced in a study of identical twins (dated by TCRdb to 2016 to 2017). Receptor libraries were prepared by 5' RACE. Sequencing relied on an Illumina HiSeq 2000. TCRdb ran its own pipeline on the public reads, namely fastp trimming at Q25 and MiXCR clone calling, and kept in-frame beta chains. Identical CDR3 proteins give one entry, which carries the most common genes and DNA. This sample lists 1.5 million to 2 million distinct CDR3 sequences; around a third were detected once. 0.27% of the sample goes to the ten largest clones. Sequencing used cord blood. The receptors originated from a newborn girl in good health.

CDR3 region: CASSFTENTGELFF. CDR3 in DNA: TGTGCCAGCAGCTTTACCGAGAACACCGGGGAGCTGTTTTTT. The J gene is TRBJ2-2, the V gene TRBV11-2; no reliable D call. The CDR3 loop spans 14 amino acids. V was shortened by 3 bases and J by 1 base, with 6 bases between the two germline ends. Germline-derived CDR1 and CDR2 are SGHAT and FQNNGV.

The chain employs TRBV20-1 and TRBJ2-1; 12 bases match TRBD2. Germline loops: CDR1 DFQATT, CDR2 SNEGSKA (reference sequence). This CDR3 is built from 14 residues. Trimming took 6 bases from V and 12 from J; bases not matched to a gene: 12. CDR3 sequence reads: CSAPASGRALWQFF. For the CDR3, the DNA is TGCAGTGCCCCGGCTAGCGGGAGGGCCTTATGGCAGTTCTTC.

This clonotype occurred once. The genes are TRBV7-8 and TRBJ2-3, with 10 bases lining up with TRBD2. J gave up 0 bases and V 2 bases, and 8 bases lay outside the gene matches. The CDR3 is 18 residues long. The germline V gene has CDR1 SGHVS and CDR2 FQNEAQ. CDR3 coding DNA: TGTGCCAGCAGCTTACGGCTAGCGGGGGCATATAGCACAGATACGCAGTATTTT. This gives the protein CASSLRLAGAYSTDTQYF.

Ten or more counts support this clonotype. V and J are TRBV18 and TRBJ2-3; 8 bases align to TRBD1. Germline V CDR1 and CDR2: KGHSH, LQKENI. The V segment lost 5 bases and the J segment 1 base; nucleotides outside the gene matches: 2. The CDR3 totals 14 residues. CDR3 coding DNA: TGTGCCAGCTCAACGACAGGGGGCACAGATACGCAGTATTTT. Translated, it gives CASSTTGGTDTQYF.

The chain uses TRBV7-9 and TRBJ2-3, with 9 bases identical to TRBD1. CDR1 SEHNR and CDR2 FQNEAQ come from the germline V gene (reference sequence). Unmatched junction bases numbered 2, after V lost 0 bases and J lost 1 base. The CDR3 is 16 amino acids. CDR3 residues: CASSLAGTGRTDTQYF. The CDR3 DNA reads TGTGCCAGCAGCTTAGCCGGGACAGGGCGCACAGATACGCAGTATTTT.

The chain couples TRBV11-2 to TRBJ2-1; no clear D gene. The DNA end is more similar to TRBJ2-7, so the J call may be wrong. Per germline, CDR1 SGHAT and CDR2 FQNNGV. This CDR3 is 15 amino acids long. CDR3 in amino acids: CASSSLRVPYNEQYF. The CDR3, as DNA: TGTGCCAGCAGCTCCTTAAGGGTCCCCTACAATGAGCAGTACTTC.

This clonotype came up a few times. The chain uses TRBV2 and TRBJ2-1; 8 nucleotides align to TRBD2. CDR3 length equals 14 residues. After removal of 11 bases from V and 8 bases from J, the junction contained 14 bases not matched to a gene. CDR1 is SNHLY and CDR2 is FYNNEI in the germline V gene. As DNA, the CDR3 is TGTGCCCTCATAACCCGGGGGGGCCAAGATGAGCAGTTCTTC. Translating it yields CALITRGGQDEQFF.

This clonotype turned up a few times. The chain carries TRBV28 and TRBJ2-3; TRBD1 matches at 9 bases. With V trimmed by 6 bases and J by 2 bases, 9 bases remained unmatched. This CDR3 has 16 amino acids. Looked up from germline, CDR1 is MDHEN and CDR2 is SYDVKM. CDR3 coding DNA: TGTGCCAGCAGCCCCGGGACAGGGATCAACACAGATACGCAGTATTTT. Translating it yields CASSPGTGINTDTQYF.

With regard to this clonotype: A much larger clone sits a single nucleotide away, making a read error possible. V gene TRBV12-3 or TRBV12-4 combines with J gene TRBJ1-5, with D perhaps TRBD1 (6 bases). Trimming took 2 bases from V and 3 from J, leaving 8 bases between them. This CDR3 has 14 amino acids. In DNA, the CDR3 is TGTGCCAGCAGTTTATGGGGGGCCAATCAGCCCCAGCATTTT. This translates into CASSLWGANQPQHF.

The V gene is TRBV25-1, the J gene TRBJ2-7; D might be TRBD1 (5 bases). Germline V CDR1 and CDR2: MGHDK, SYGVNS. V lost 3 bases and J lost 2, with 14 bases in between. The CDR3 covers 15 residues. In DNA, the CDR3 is TGTGCCAGCAGTGACAGGGCCCGAATTCCCTACGAGCAGTACTTC. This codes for CASSDRARIPYEQYF.

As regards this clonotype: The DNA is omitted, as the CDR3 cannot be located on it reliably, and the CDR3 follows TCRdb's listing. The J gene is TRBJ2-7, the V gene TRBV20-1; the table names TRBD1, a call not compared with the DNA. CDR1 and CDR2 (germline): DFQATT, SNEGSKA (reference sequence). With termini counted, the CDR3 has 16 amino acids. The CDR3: CCAREGFGQGAVEQYF.

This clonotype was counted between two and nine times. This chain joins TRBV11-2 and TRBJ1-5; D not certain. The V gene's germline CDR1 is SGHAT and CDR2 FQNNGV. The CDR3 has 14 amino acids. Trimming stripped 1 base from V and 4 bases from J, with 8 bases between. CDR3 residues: CASSLASENQPQHF. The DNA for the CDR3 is TGTGCCAGCAGCTTAGCCAGTGAGAATCAGCCCCAGCATTTT.

CDR3 nucleotide sequence: TGCGCCAGCAGCACCATGACGGGGACTAGCGGGAGCACAGATACGCAGTATTTT. This codes for CASSTMTGTSGSTDTQYF. The chain combines TRBV5-1 with TRBJ2-3; 12 bases are a match to TRBD2. The CDR3 loop spans 18 amino acids. The ends lost 4 bases at V and 0 bases at J; junction bases unmatched: 9. The germline gives CDR1 SGHRS, CDR2 YFSETQ.

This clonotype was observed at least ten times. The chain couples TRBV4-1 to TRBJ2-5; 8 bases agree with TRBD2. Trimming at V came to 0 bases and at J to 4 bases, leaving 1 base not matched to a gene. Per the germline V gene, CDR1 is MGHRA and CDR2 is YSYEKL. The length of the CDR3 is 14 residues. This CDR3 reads CASSQDLAGETQYF. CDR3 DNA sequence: TGCGCCAGCAGCCAAGATCTAGCGGGAGAGACCCAGTACTTC.